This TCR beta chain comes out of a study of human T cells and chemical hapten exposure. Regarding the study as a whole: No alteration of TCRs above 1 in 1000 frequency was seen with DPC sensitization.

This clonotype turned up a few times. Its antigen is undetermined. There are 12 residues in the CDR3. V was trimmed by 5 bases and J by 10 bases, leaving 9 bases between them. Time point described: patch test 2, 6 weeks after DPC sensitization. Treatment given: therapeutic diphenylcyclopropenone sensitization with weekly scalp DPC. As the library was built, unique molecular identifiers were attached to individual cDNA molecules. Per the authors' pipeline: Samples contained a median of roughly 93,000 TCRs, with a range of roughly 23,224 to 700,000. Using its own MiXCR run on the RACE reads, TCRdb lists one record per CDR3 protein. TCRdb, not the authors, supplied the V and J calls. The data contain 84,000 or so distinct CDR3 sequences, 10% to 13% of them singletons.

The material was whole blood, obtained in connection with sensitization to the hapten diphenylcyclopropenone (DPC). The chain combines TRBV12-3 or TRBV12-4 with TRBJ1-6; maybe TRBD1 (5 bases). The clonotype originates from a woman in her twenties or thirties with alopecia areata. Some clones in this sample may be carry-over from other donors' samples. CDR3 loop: CASSPGLSPLHF. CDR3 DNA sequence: TGTGCCAGCAGTCCAGGGTTGTCACCCCTCCACTTT.